Listed here is a single T cell receptor (beta chain). What it binds is not known. The sample belongs to a study of vaccination and CD4 T cells after COVID-19. Treatment here: roughly 10-day PBMC culture with coronavirus spike peptide pools or control peptides (ViraFEST assay). This CDR3 contains 18 residues. Sequenced with the Oncomine TCR Beta short-read assay was DNA taken from cultured CD4+ T cells. One entry per CDR3 protein, called by TCRdb with MiXCR from the PCR reads. The sample has approximately 8,300 distinct CDR3 sequences, about two thirds seen once. The sequencing used cultured CD4+ T cells from blood, collected after SARS-CoV-2 vaccination. The chain links TRBV21-1 to TRBJ2-3; TRBD2, as called in the table, went unchecked against the DNA. TRBV21-1 is a pseudogene locus. This receptor was identified in a human donor with COVID-19. The CDR3 loop is CASSSRLAGGRGTDTQYF. The CDR3 DNA reads TGTGCCAGCAGCTCCCGGCTAGCGGGGGGGAGGGGCACAGATACGCAGTATTTT.